A single TCR beta chain is shown here with its context. TCRdb re-called the 5' RACE reads and gives one entry per CDR3 protein, without DNA. The listing records roughly 390,000 distinct CDR3 sequences. The sample originates from a study of T cells expressing NK-cell markers. The CDR3 loop spans 15 amino acids. The germline gives CDR1 SEHNR, CDR2 FQNEAQ (reference sequence). This sequence originates from a woman aged 45-65 years in good health. The sample taken for sequencing was blood T cells: a sorted CD56 or NKG2C T cell subset, CD4+ or CD8+ T cells, or bulk PBMC T cells (not recorded which). The J gene is TRBJ1-4, the V gene TRBV7-9; TCRdb indicates TRBD1, and absent DNA this call remains unverified. The CDR3 spells CASSSGQGANEKLFF.